This TCR beta chain derives from a study of OX40 agonist ivuxolimab in advanced cancers. Study information: The patients received ivuxolimab by intravenous route every 2 weeks at 0.01 to 10 mg/kg. Dose-escalation patients' cancers were hepatocellular carcinoma, melanoma, renal cell or head and neck cancer.

The assay was immunoSEQ multiplex PCR, and TCRdb's table has in-frame clones only and misses some. The data show 72,000 or so clones, 80% seen once. Blood sampling was done at baseline, cycle 4 day 1, and cycle 7 day 1. The length of the CDR3 is 19 residues. This sequence originates from an adult with an advanced solid tumor such as melanoma, head and neck, liver or kidney cancer. This specimen consisted of CD4+ or CD8+ T cells sorted from blood, obtained in a trial of the OX40 agonist ivuxolimab. The chain combines TRBV21-1 with TRBJ2-3; TRBD1, the table's D call, lacks a check against the DNA. TRBV21-1 is a listed pseudogene. CDR3 region: CASSKILGVRDRDSDTQYF. The CDR3 region has the DNA TGTGCCAGCAGCAAAATATTGGGGGTGAGAGACAGGGATTCAGATACGCAGTATTTT.